This T cell receptor beta chain was identified during a study of CD4 and CD8 cells across lung adenocarcinoma regions. The trim removed 5 bases at V and 3 bases at J, leaving 14 bases unmatched. The length of the CDR3 is 17 residues. In germline, CDR1 is MNHEY, CDR2 SMNVEV (reference sequence). This clonotype was counted only a few times. Donors had localized lung adenocarcinoma, a non-small cell lung cancer. TCRdb recomputed calls from the PCR reads with MiXCR, one row per CDR3 protein. The sample has around 19,000 distinct CDR3 sequences; about 54% are singletons. The sequencing input was CD8+ T cells from the center of a lung tumor. This receptor was identified in a female donor with lung adenocarcinoma. The CD4 and CD8 labels of this study may be unreliable. This rearrangement joins TRBV27 to TRBJ2-3, with 7 bases matching TRBD2. CDR3 region: CASSPGRLASGTDTQYF. CDR3 DNA: TGTGCCAGCAGTCCTGGCCGACTAGCTTCTGGGACAGATACGCAGTATTTT.